These 17 T cell receptor beta chains were all obtained from the same sample, sequenced in a study of blood T cell repertoires in COVID-19. Clones were read by immunoSEQ multiplex PCR, and TCRdb kept only the in-frame ones, dropping some. The sample consists of around 270,000 clones, around nine tenths of them appearing once. Specimen: peripheral blood. Receptor source: a man between 40 and 49 years old who had recovered from COVID-19.

J is TRBJ2-1 and V is TRBV3-1 (or the pseudogene TRBV3-2); 10 nucleotides line up with TRBD2. Germline assignment: CDR1 LGHDT and CDR2 YNNKEL (reference sequence). V lost 2 bases, J lost 6 bases, and 4 bases stayed unmatched. The CDR3 sequence is 15 residues long. In DNA, the CDR3 is TGTGCCAGCAGCCAAACTAGCGGGAAAGGCAATGAGCAGTTCTTC. It is translated as CASSQTSGKGNEQFF.

The chain joins TRBV27 to TRBJ1-2, with a tentative D call TRBD1 (5 bases). Germline lookup yields CDR1 MNHEY and CDR2 SMNVEV (reference sequence). CDR3 size: 14 residues. V lost 7 bases, J lost 2 bases, and 14 bases lay in between. The CDR3, as DNA: TGTGCCAGCAAGGGTGGACAAATAAACTATGGCTACACCTTC. Its translation: CASKGGQINYGYTF.

V usage is TRBV5-6 and J usage is TRBJ1-2, with TRBD1 matching 7 bases. The CDR3 loop spans 16 amino acids. Unmatched junction bases numbered 14, after V lost 5 bases and J lost 4 bases. Germline CDR1 SGHDT, CDR2 YYEEEE. Written as DNA, the CDR3 is TGTGCCAGCAGTCCCGTGGAGGGGGCCTTTCTCTATGGCTACACCTTC. It codes for CASSPVEGAFLYGYTF.

The chain uses TRBV7-6 and TRBJ2-1; D call uncertain. Per the germline V gene, CDR1 is SGHVS and CDR2 is FNYEAQ. The V end lost 5 bases, the J end lost 9 bases, and 11 bases lay between the germline ends. There are 12 residues in the CDR3. CDR3 coding DNA: TGTGCCAGCAGCCACGACCGCGGTGAGCAGTTCTTC. Protein product: CASSHDRGEQFF.

The gene calls are TRBV5-1 and TRBJ1-4; 7 positions agree with TRBD1. The germline gives CDR1 SGHRS, CDR2 YFSETQ. This CDR3 is 15 amino acids long. Trimming at V came to 4 bases and at J to 6 bases, leaving 9 bases not matched to a gene. The CDR3 loop is CASSERTGDHEKLFF. The CDR3 DNA is TGCGCCAGCAGCGAACGGACAGGCGACCATGAAAAACTGTTTTTT.

The rearrangement uses TRBV7-6 and TRBJ2-5, with D possibly TRBD2 on 6 matching bases. The V gene lost 2 bases and the J gene lost 4 bases, with 17 bases spanning the gap. Looked up from germline, CDR1 is SGHVS and CDR2 is FNYEAQ. The CDR3 spans 16 residues. This CDR3 reads CASSLTSSAFRETQYF. In nucleotides, the CDR3 is TGTGCCAGCAGCTTAACGTCTAGCGCCTTTCGAGAGACCCAGTACTTC.

In DNA form, the CDR3 reads TGCGCCAGCAGCCAAGAGCCGGGGTTCGAAGGAACCCAGTACTTC. Translated: CASSQEPGFEGTQYF. The chain links TRBV4-1 to TRBJ2-5, with a tentative D call TRBD2 (5 bases). Per germline, CDR1 MGHRA and CDR2 YSYEKL. The CDR3 consists of 15 residues. The V gene lost 0 bases and the J gene lost 8 bases, with 16 bases spanning the gap.

The rearrangement uses TRBV6-2 or TRBV6-3 and TRBJ2-3, with 7 nucleotides matching TRBD2. CDR1 and CDR2 from the germline V gene are MNHEY and SVGEGT. The junction had 4 bases not matched to a gene; V was cut back by 5 bases and J by 2 bases. The CDR3 is made up of 14 amino acids. This chain's CDR3 is CASSSGAVTDTQYF. CDR3 nucleotides: TGTGCCAGCAGTAGCGGGGCGGTCACAGATACGCAGTATTTT.

The chain combines TRBV11-3 with TRBJ2-5; 11 bases line up with TRBD2. In germline, CDR1 is SGHNT, CDR2 YENEEA. Trimming cost V 4 bases and J 0 bases; bases outside gene matches: 7. The CDR3 spans 17 residues. CDR3 amino acids: CASSSGASGRHQETQYF. Written as DNA, the CDR3 is TGTGCCAGCAGCTCCGGAGCTAGCGGGAGGCACCAAGAGACCCAGTACTTC. Full variable domain (rest looked up from reference TRBV11-3 and TRBJ2-5): EAGVVQSPRYKIIEKKQPVAFWCNPISGHNTLYWYLQNLGQGPELLIRYENEEAVDDSQLPKDRFSAERLKGVDSTLKIQPAELGDSAVYLCASSSGASGRHQETQYFGPGTRLLVL.

The chain is built from TRBV18 and TRBJ1-2; 7 positions agree with TRBD1. This CDR3 spans 15 amino acids. The germline V gene has CDR1 KGHSH and CDR2 LQKENI. Trimming took 5 bases from V and 2 from J; bases not matched to a gene: 8. CDR3 coding DNA: TGTGCCAGCTCAATCAAGGGGGGACAGAACTATGGCTACACCTTC. This gives the protein CASSIKGGQNYGYTF.

The chain couples TRBV6-5 to TRBJ2-7, with 12 bases aligning to TRBD1. The CDR3 loop spans 14 amino acids. In germline, CDR1 is MNHEY, CDR2 SVGAGI. Germline trimming cut 5 bases from V and 7 bases from J; bases unmatched to any gene: 6. The chain's CDR3 is CASSTGQGAGEQYF. The CDR3 DNA sequence: TGTGCCAGCAGTACGGGACAGGGGGCGGGTGAGCAGTACTTC.

This rearrangement joins TRBV7-8 to TRBJ2-3; 11 bases line up with TRBD1. V lost 5 bases to trimming and J lost 5 bases; unmatched junction nucleotides: 6. Germline assignment: CDR1 SGHVS and CDR2 FQNEAQ. The CDR3 is 15 residues long. The CDR3 DNA reads TGTGCCAGCAGCAATTGGACAGGGGGCTTAGATACGCAGTATTTT. Translation gives CASSNWTGGLDTQYF.

This sequence joins TRBV20-1 and TRBJ1-5; weak D call: TRBD1 (5 bases). Between the trimmed V and J ends, which lost 3 bases and 5 bases, there was a span of 20 bases. This CDR3 comprises 16 residues. Germline V gene sequence: CDR1 DFQATT, CDR2 SNEGSKA (reference sequence). The CDR3: CSASRAGLKLHQPQHF. The CDR3 DNA sequence: TGCAGTGCTAGTAGGGCGGGACTCAAACTCCATCAGCCCCAGCATTTT.

The CDR3 bases are TGTGCCAGCAGCTTAGGCGGACTAGCGGATGGGAATGAGCAGTTCTTC. Translation gives CASSLGGLADGNEQFF. This chain joins TRBV7-6 and TRBJ2-1, with 10 bases fitting TRBD2. Germline trimming cut 1 base from V and 7 bases from J; bases unmatched to any gene: 7. CDR3 size: 16 residues. Germline CDR1 and CDR2: SGHVS and FNYEAQ.

This chain joins TRBV10-3 and TRBJ1-1, with 11 bases that match TRBD1. Germline CDR1 reads ENHRY; CDR2 reads SYGVKD. V shed 3 bases and J 4 bases; nucleotides not matched to a gene: 4. There are 15 residues in the CDR3. In DNA, the CDR3 is TGTGCCATCAGTGACCCGGGGACAGGGGGCACTGAAGCTTTCTTT. The encoded protein is CAISDPGTGGTEAFF.

The V call is TRBV28, the J call TRBJ2-7; weak D call: TRBD1 (6 bases). CDR1 MDHEN and CDR2 SYDVKM come from the germline V gene. V was clipped by 6 bases and J by 1 base, with 13 bases between them. There are 14 residues in the CDR3. The CDR3 region has the DNA TGTGCCAGCAGATTGGTTAGGGGGTCCTACGAGCAGTACTTC. This encodes CASRLVRGSYEQYF.

The chain recombines TRBV10-2 with TRBJ1-2, with D possibly matching TRBD1 (5 bases). Germline V CDR1 and CDR2: WSHSY, SAAADI. The CDR3 is 15 amino acids. V was trimmed by 6 bases and J by 3 bases, leaving 17 bases between them. The CDR3 nucleotides read TGCGCCAGCAGCGGGGGAGGCTGGGGGGACTATGGCTACACCTTC. Translating gives CASSGGGWGDYGYTF.